This is a list of T cell receptor beta chains from one sample in a study of graft-versus-host responses after intestinal transplantation. No antigen has been identified for these receptors. Generated by immunoSEQ multiplex PCR, the TCRdb table keeps only in-frame clones and is missing some. The table records some 110,000 clones, approximately 84% of them present only once. Source: unstimulated CD4+ T cells sorted from spleen or lymph node cells, taken before intestinal transplant. The receptors come from a human donor who received an intestinal transplant. The CDR3 runs from the conserved cysteine through the conserved F or W. A D gene is named only where the DNA matches it firmly. Rows may omit the clone size; those that give it use once, few, many or a size class.

clone size,J gene,D gene,V gene,CDR3 DNA,CDR3 protein
.,TRBJ2-5,TRBD2,TRBV7-9,TGTGCCAGCAGCAAAGGGACTAGCGGCGAAGAGACCCAGTACTTC,CASSKGTSGEETQYF
.,TRBJ2-1,TRBD2,TRBV19,TGTGCCAGTAGAGCGGGAGGGCTGTACAATGAGCAGTTCTTC,CASRAGGLYNEQFF
.,TRBJ2-7,.,TRBV2,TGTGCCAGCAGTGGGGGGCAGGCCGTGACCGAGCAGTACTTC,CASSGGQAVTEQYF
.,TRBJ2-7,.,TRBV20-1,TGCAGTGCTAGGCTGGCCTACGAGCAGTACTTC,CSARLAYEQYF
.,TRBJ2-5,TRBD2,TRBV27,TGTGCCAGCAGTTACCTAGCGGGAGCCCAAGAGACCCAGTACTTC,CASSYLAGAQETQYF
once,TRBJ2-1,.,TRBV9,TGTGCCAGCAGCGTAGATCAGCCTTCCTCCTACAATGAGCAGTTCTTC,CASSVDQPSSYNEQFF
.,TRBJ1-3,.,TRBV18,TGTGCCAGCTCACCCGACAGTCCGAGCTCTGGAAACACCATATATTTT,CASSPDSPSSGNTIYF
.,TRBJ2-3,.,TRBV28,TGTGCCAGCACCCCCGGGGATATCTGGACGCAGTATTTT,CASTPGDIWTQYF
.,TRBJ2-3,TRBD2,TRBV9,TGTGCCAGCAGCGTAGCTGGAGGGTTCTTTAGCGGGAGCATAGATACGCAGTATTTT,CASSVAGGFFSGSIDTQYF
.,TRBJ2-7,TRBD1,TRBV2,TGTGCCAGCAGCAGAGGGACAGGGGGCAGATCCTACGAGCAGTACTTC,CASSRGTGGRSYEQYF
.,TRBJ2-1,TRBD2,TRBV14,TGTGCCAGCACCCTTAGCGGGAGCTCCTACAATGAGCAGTTCTTC,CASTLSGSSYNEQFF
few,TRBJ1-4,TRBD1,TRBV6-1,TGTGCCAGCAGTGAGGACAGGGTAAATGAAAAACTGTTTTTT,CASSEDRVNEKLFF
.,TRBJ2-1,.,TRBV19,TGTGCCAGTAGTACGGGGGTAGGTTACAATGAGCAGTTCTTC,CASSTGVGYNEQFF
.,TRBJ1-1,.,TRBV5-4,TGTGCCAGCAGCTTGGTAATGAACACTGAAGCTTTCTTT,CASSLVMNTEAFF
.,TRBJ2-1,TRBD2,TRBV13,TGTGCCAGCAGCCTATCTAGCGGGGGGGCCACACAGCAGTTCTTC,CASSLSSGGATQQFF
.,TRBJ1-2,.,TRBV2,TGTGCCAGCGGGAACAGCTATGGCTACACCTTC,CASGNSYGYTF
.,TRBJ2-7,TRBD2,TRBV5-6,TGTGCCAGCAGCTTGGGCGGGGTGGGACTAGCCATAAACTACGAGCAGTACTTC,CASSLGGVGLAINYEQYF
.,TRBJ2-7,.,TRBV7-9,TGTGCCAGCAGCGTAGGGCGCGGGACCTCCTACGAGCAGTACTTC,CASSVGRGTSYEQYF
.,TRBJ1-5,.,TRBV21-1,TGTGCCAGCAGCTTAGAGACGGCTAGCAATCAGCCCCAGCATTTT,CASSLETASNQPQHF
.,TRBJ2-2,TRBD2,TRBV19,TGTGCCAGTAGCTCACTAGCGGGAGTTAACACCGGGGAGCTGTTTTTT,CASSSLAGVNTGELFF
once,TRBJ1-5,.,TRBV6-1,TGTGCCAGCAGTGTCCGGGACAGCAATCAGCCCCAGCATTTT,CASSVRDSNQPQHF
once,TRBJ2-1,.,TRBV7-2,TGTGCCAGCAGCTTAGCGCGGGACAATGAGCAGTTCTTC,CASSLARDNEQFF
.,TRBJ1-1,TRBD1,TRBV6-6,TGTGCCAGCAACAAACAGGGGACAAACCCTGAAGCTTTCTTT,CASNKQGTNPEAFF
.,TRBJ1-6,TRBD1,TRBV5-6,TGTGCCAGCAACGACTTGGGAGACAGGGCGCATTCACCCCTCCACTTT,CASNDLGDRAHSPLHF
.,TRBJ1-5,TRBD1,TRBV18,TGTGCCAGCTCAGACACAGGGGAGGGCAATCAGCCCCAGCATTTT,CASSDTGEGNQPQHF
.,TRBJ2-3,TRBD2,TRBV4-2,TGTGCCAGCAGCCCGACTAGCGGGAGGGGCACAGATACGCAGTATTTT,CASSPTSGRGTDTQYF
.,TRBJ1-5,.,TRBV4-2,TGTGCCAGCAGCCGGGGGGGTGGGGTGTTGGGAAATCAGCCCCAGCATTTT,CASSRGGGVLGNQPQHF
.,TRBJ1-2,TRBD1,TRBV6-5,TGTGCCAGCAGTTCAGATGGACAGGGGAAGAACTATGGCTACACCTTC,CASSSDGQGKNYGYTF
.,TRBJ2-7,TRBD2,TRBV19,TGTGCCAGTAGTATGGGGCTAGCGGGAGTCGAGCAGTACTTC,CASSMGLAGVEQYF
.,TRBJ1-6,.,TRBV28,TGTGCCAGCAGTTTATTCTCGGGGGGAGGAAGCTCCTATAATTCACCCCTCCACTTT,CASSLFSGGGSSYNSPLHF
.,TRBJ1-1,.,TRBV10-2,TGCGCCAGCAGTGACCTCAACGAAAGCGGTCCTGAAGCTTTCTTT,CASSDLNESGPEAFF
.,TRBJ1-1,.,TRBV6-1,TGTGCCAGCAGTCGGGCTAACACTGAAGCTTTCTTT,CASSRANTEAFF